The T cell receptor beta chain under discussion was sequenced for a study of CD8+CD57+ T cells in acquired aplastic anemia. Study-level information: Sorted CD4+ and CD8+ cells yielded about 3.1 ug of DNA on average.

An expansion of CD8+CD57+ cells by flow cytometry had been shown in patients chosen for sequencing. This CDR3 contains 17 residues. Germline CDR1 is MGHRA and CDR2 is YSYEKL. V lost 0 bases and J 3 bases, leaving 18 bases between the germline ends. Genomic DNA constituted the template upon which TCR beta VDJ and CDR3 profiling was performed. TCRdb fed the reads into MiXCR, producing one record per CDR3 protein. The sample lists about 160,000 distinct CDR3 sequences, more than 40% occurring once. This clonotype occurred many times. The sequenced sample consisted of sorted CD4+, CD8+, or CD8+CD57+ T cells (not recorded which) from PBMCs. V usage is TRBV4-1 and J usage is TRBJ2-7; no definite D call. The clonotype comes from a human donor with aplastic anemia. CDR3 residues: CASSQDPAPLRGYEQYF. The DNA for the CDR3 is TGCGCCAGCAGCCAAGATCCGGCACCGCTTAGAGGCTACGAGCAGTACTTC.